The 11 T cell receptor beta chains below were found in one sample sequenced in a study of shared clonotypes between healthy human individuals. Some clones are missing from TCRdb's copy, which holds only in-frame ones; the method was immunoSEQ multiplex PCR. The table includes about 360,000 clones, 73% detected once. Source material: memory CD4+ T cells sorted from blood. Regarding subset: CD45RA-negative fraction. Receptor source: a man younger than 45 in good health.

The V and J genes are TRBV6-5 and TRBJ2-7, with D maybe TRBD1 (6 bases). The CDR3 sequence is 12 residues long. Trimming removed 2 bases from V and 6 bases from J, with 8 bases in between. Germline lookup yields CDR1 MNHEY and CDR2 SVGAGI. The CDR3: CASSYLGGEQYF. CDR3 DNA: TGTGCCAGCAGTTACCTAGGGGGCGAGCAGTACTTC.

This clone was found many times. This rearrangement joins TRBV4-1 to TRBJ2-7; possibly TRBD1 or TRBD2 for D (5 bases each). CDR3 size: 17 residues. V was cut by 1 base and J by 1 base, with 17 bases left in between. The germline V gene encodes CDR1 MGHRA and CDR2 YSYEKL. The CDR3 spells CASSQVRGRRGSYEQYF. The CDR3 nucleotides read TGCGCCAGCAGCCAAGTGAGGGGCCGGCGCGGATCCTACGAGCAGTACTTC.

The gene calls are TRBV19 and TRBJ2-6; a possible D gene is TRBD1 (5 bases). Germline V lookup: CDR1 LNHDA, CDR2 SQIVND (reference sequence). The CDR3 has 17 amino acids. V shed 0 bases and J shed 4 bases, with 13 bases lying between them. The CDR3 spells CASSIDHFRAGANVLTF. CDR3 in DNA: TGTGCCAGTAGTATAGATCATTTCAGGGCCGGGGCCAACGTCCTGACTTTC.

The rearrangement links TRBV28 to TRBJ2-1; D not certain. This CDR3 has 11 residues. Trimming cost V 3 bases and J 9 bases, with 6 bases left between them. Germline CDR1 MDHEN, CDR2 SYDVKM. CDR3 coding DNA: TGTGCCAGCAGTTTTTTGAGTGAGCAGTTCTTC. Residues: CASSFLSEQFF.

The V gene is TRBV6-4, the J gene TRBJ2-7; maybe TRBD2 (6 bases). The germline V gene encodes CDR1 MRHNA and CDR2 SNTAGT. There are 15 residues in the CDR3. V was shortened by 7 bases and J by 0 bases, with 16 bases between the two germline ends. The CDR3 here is CASTSVKGRSYEQYF. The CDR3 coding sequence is TGTGCCAGCACTAGCGTTAAAGGCCGCTCCTACGAGCAGTACTTC.

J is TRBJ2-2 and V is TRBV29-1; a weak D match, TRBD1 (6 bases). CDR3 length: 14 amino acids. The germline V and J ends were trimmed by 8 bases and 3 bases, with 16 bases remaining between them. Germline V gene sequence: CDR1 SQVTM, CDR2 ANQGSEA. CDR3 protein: CSTSGVGDTGELFF. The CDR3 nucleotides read TGCAGCACATCAGGGGTGGGGGACACCGGGGAGCTGTTTTTT.

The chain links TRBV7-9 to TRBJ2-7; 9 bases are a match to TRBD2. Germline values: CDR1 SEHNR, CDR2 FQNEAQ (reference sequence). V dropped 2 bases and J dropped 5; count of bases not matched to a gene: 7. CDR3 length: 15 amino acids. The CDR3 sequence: CASSLSGGRADEQYF. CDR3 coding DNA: TGTGCCAGCAGCTTATCCGGCGGGAGGGCCGACGAGCAGTACTTC.

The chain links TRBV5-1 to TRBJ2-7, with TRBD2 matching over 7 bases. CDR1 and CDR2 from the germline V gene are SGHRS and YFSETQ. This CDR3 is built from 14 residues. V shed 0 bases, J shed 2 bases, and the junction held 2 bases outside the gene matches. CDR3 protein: CASSLVGTTYEQYF. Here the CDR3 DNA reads TGCGCCAGCAGCTTGGTTGGGACTACCTACGAGCAGTACTTC.

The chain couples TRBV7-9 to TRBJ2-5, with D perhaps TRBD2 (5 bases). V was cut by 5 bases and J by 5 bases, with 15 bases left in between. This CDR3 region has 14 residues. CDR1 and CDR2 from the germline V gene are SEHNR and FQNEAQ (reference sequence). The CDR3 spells CASSGWGVEETQYF. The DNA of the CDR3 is TGTGCCAGCAGCGGGTGGGGAGTCGAGGAGACCCAGTACTTC.

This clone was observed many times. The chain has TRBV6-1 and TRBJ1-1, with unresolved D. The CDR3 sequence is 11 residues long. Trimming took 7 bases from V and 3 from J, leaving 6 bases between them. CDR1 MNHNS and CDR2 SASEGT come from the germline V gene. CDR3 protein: CASIAYTEAFF. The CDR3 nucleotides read TGTGCCAGCATCGCCTACACTGAAGCTTTCTTT.

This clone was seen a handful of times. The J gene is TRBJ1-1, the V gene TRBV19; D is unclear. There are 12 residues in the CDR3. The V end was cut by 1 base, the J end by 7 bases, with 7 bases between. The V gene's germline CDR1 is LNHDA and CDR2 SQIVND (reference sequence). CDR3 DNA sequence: TGTGCCAGTAGTATAGTGGCAGGTGAAGCTTTCTTT. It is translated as CASSIVAGEAFF.